This TCR beta chain was captured by sequencing in a study of shared clonotypes between healthy human individuals. Across the whole study: Donors consisted of two women and a few men between 18 and 49.

The CDR3 spans 12 residues. V shed 8 bases and J shed 10 bases, with 15 bases lying between them. Germline V lookup: CDR1 SNHLY, CDR2 FYNNEI. In the original workflow: ImmunoSEQ output held junction-only sequences without quality scores, so filtering differed. Profiled with immunoSEQ multiplex PCR; TCRdb holds only in-frame clones, not every one. V and J calls and clone size are copied from that table; D and trimming were computed from the DNA. Of under 600,000 clones detected, 70% to 80% appear once; the ten largest clones hold 12%. Source material: PBMCs. The receptor's source is a middle-aged woman in good health. Some clones in this sample may be carry-over from other donors' samples. The chain couples TRBV2 to TRBJ2-1; perhaps TRBD2 as D (7 bases). The CDR3 coding sequence is TGTGCCAGCGGTGCGGGGGCCTGGGAGCAGTTCTTC. This encodes CASGAGAWEQFF.